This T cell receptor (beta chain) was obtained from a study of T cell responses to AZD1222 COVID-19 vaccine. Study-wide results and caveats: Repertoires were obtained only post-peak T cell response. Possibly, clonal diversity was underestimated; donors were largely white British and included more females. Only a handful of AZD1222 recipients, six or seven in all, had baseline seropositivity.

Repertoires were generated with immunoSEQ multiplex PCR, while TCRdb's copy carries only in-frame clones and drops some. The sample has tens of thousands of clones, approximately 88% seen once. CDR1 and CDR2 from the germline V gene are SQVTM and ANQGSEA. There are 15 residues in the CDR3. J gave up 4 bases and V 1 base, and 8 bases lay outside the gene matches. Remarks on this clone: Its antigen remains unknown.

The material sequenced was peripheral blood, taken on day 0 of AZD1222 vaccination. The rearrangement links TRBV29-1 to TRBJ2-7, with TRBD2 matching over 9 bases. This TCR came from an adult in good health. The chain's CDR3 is CSVEVEMTSGYEQYF. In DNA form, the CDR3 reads TGCAGCGTTGAAGTTGAAATGACTAGCGGATACGAGCAGTACTTC.